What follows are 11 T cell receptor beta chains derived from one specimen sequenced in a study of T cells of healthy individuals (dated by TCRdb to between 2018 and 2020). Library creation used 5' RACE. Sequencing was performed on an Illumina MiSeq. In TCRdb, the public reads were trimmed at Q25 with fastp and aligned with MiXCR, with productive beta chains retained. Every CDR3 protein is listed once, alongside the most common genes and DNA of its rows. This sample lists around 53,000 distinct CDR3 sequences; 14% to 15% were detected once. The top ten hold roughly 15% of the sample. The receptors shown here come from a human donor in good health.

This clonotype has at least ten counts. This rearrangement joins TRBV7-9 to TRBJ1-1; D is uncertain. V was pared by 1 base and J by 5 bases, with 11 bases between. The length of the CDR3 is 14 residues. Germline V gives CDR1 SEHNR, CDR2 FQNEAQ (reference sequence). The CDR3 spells CASSLVTAGTEAFF. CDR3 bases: TGTGCCAGCAGCTTAGTGACGGCAGGTACTGAAGCTTTCTTT.

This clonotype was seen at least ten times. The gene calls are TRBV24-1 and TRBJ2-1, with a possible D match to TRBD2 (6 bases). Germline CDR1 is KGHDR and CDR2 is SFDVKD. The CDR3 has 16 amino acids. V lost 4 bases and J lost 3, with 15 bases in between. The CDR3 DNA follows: TGTGCCACCAGTGAGCCTGGGCTAGCGAACTACAATGAGCAGTTCTTC. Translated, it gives CATSEPGLANYNEQFF.

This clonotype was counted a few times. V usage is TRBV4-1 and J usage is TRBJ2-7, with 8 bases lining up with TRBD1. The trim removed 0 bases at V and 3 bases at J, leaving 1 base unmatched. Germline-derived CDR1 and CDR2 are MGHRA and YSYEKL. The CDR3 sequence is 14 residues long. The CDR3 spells CASSQDTGGYEQYF. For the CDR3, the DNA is TGCGCCAGCAGCCAAGACACAGGGGGCTACGAGCAGTACTTC.

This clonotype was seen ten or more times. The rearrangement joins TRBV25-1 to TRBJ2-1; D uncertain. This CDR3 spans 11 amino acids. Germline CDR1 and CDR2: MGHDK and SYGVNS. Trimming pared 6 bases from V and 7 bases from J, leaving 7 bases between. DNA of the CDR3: TGTGCCAGCAGCCCCGCTAATGAGCAGTTCTTC. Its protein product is CASSPANEQFF.

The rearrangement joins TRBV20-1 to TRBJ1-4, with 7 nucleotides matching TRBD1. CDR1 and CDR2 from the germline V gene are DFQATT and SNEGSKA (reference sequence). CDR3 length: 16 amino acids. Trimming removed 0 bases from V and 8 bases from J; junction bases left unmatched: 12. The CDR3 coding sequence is TGCAGTGCTAGAGACCGATTGACAGGGAAGGCGGAAAAACTGTTTTTT. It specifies CSARDRLTGKAEKLFF.

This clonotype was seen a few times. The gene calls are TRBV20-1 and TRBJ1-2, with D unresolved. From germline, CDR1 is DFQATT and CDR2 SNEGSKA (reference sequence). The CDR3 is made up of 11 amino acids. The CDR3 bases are TGCAGCGGGGTTAGGGTAGGAGGCTACACCTTC. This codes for CSGVRVGGYTF.

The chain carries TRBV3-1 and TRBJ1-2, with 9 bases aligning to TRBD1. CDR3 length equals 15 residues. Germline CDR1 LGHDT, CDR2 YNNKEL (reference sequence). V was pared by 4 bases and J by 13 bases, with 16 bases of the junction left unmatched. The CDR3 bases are TGTGCCAGCAGCCTCGTCCATCGGACAGGGGCGCTTATCACCTTC. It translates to CASSLVHRTGALITF.

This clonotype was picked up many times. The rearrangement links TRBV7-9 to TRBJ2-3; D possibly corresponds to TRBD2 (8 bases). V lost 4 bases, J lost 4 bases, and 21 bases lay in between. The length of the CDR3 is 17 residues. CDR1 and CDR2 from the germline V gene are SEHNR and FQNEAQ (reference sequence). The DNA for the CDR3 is TGTGCCAGCAGCTCACCCACAGGGGTCGGGAGGGCAGATACGCAGTATTTT. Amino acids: CASSSPTGVGRADTQYF.

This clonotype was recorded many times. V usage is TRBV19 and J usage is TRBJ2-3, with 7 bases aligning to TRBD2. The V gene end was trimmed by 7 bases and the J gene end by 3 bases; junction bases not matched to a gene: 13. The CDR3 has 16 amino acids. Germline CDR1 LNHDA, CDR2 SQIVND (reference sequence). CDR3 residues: CASTPLSGGATDTQYF. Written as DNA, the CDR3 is TGTGCCAGTACCCCTCTTTCGGGGGGAGCGACAGATACGCAGTATTTT.

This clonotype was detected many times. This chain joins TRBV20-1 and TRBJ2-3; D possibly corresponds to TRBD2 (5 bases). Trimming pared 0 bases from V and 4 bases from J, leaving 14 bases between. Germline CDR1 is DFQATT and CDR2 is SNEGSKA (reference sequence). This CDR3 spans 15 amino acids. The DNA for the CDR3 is TGCAGTGCTAGAGACCTGGGGTCCGGGGCAGATACGCAGTATTTT. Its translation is CSARDLGSGADTQYF.

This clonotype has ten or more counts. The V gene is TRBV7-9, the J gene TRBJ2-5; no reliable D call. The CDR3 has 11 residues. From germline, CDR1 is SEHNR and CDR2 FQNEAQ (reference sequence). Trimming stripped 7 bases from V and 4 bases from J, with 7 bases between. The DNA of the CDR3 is TGTGCCAGCACTGACCTAGAGACCCAGTACTTC. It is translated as CASTDLETQYF.